Presented here are 23 T cell receptor beta chains from one specimen sequenced in a study of T-cell memory formation after mild COVID-19. TCRdb called the 5' RACE reads again in MiXCR, with one record for every CDR3 protein. The table shows hundreds of thousands of distinct CDR3 sequences, with approximately 15% occurring only once. Specimen: PBMCs or a T cell subset sorted from them (not recorded which). These receptors were collected from a man younger than 35 who had mild COVID-19 (a few samples of this study predate the infection). Cell type and time point are not known.

This clonotype has only a few counts. The chain has TRBV20-1 and TRBJ1-2, with TRBD1 identical over 8 bases. From germline, CDR1 is DFQATT and CDR2 SNEGSKA (reference sequence). This CDR3 has 14 amino acids. The V segment lost 4 bases and the J segment 4 bases; nucleotides outside the gene matches: 8. CDR3 region: CSAMWDRSGYGYTF. The CDR3 DNA follows: TGCAGTGCTATGTGGGACAGGTCGGGCTATGGCTACACCTTC.

J is TRBJ1-5 and V is TRBV6-6, with D perhaps matching TRBD1 (6 bases). The CDR3 is 15 amino acids. V was shortened by 4 bases and J by 5 bases, with 15 bases between the two germline ends. Germline loops: CDR1 MNHNY, CDR2 SVGAGI (reference sequence). This chain's CDR3 is CASSLPSGQHQPQHF. The DNA of the CDR3 is TGTGCCAGCAGTTTGCCCTCGGGACAACATCAGCCCCAGCATTTT.

The rearrangement links TRBV5-1 to TRBJ2-2; either TRBD1 or TRBD2 may fit D (5 bases each). CDR1 is SGHRS, CDR2 YFSETQ, per germline. V lost 2 bases, J lost 2 bases, and 16 bases lay in between. This CDR3 is 17 amino acids long. CDR3 in DNA: TGCGCCAGCAGCTTTTCCGGGGCCCCAAGCAACACCGGGGAGCTGTTTTTT. Its translation is CASSFSGAPSNTGELFF.

A few counts support this clonotype. V usage is TRBV5-1 and J usage is TRBJ1-6; 10 positions agree with TRBD1. This CDR3 comprises 15 residues. V lost 4 bases, J lost 10 bases, and 8 bases stayed unmatched. The germline V gene encodes CDR1 SGHRS and CDR2 YFSETQ. CDR3 DNA: TGCGCCAGCAGCCCGAAGGGGACAGGGGCCTCACCCCTCCACTTT. Translating it yields CASSPKGTGASPLHF. Looking up the rest from reference TRBV5-1 and TRBJ1-6 gives the full variable domain: KAGVTQTPRYLIKTRGQQVTLSCSPISGHRSVSWYQQTPGQGLQFLFEYFSETQRNKGNFPGRFSGRQFSNSRSEMNVSTLELGDSALYLCASSPKGTGASPLHFGNGTRLTVT.

This chain connects TRBV9 to TRBJ1-2; the match to TRBD1 covers 7 bases. The V and J ends lost 0 bases and 0 bases, in that order; junction bases with no gene match: 8. The CDR3 is 17 residues long. Germline lookup yields CDR1 SGDLS and CDR2 YYNGEE. The CDR3 spells CASSVGGGQLANYGYTF. In DNA, the CDR3 is TGTGCCAGCAGCGTAGGGGGGGGACAGTTAGCTAACTATGGCTACACCTTC.

This clonotype was seen more than once but under ten times. This chain links TRBV28 with TRBJ2-4; D gene ambiguous. V dropped 2 bases and J dropped 7 bases, with 9 bases sitting between them. The CDR3 has 13 residues. Germline CDR1 reads MDHEN; CDR2 reads SYDVKM. CDR3 DNA: TGTGCCAGCAGTTTACCGACAAGGAACATTCAGTACTTC. Its protein product is CASSLPTRNIQYF.

This chain connects TRBV7-8 to TRBJ1-6; no clear D. V was clipped by 5 bases and J by 7 bases, with 15 bases between them. The CDR3 loop spans 15 amino acids. Germline CDR1 SGHVS, CDR2 FQNEAQ. CDR3 nucleotide sequence: TGTGCCAGCAGCCCCCAGCGGGCAGAGAATTCACCCCTCCACTTT. This codes for CASSPQRAENSPLHF.

The chain is built from TRBV7-3 and TRBJ1-1; maybe TRBD1 (5 bases). This CDR3 contains 14 residues. Germline V CDR1 and CDR2: SGHTA, FQGTGA. V was cut by 6 bases and J by 3 bases, with 14 bases left in between. The CDR3 here is CASRQFGGDTEAFF. The CDR3 coding sequence is TGTGCCAGCAGGCAGTTCGGGGGAGACACTGAAGCTTTCTTT.

CDR3 loop: CASSDRGLGETQYF. CDR3 DNA: TGTGCCAGCAGCGACAGGGGGCTGGGAGAGACCCAGTACTTC. V gene TRBV12-3 or TRBV12-4 combines with J gene TRBJ2-5; 10 bases map to TRBD1. This CDR3 has 14 residues. V gave up 6 bases and J gave up 4 bases; unmatched junction bases: 5.

This clonotype was counted only a few times. The genes are TRBV7-9 and TRBJ1-4; no firm D call. This CDR3 spans 13 amino acids. Germline values: CDR1 SEHNR, CDR2 FQNEAQ (reference sequence). V lost 5 bases to trimming and J lost 6 bases, with 10 bases between them. CDR3 sequence (DNA): TGTGCCAGCAGCCCCCGGAGGGATGAAAAACTGTTTTTT. Translated: CASSPRRDEKLFF.

This clonotype is a singleton in its sample. The V and J genes are TRBV19 and TRBJ2-7; D unresolved. The V end lost 0 bases, the J end lost 3 bases, and 12 bases lay between the germline ends. In germline, CDR1 is LNHDA, CDR2 SQIVND (reference sequence). The CDR3 is 15 amino acids. CDR3 sequence (DNA): TGTGCCAGTAGTATAGATCGTGGGATTCTCTACGAGCAGTACTTC. Protein: CASSIDRGILYEQYF.

This clonotype was observed a few times. This may come from a read error, since a much larger clone is one base off. This rearrangement joins TRBV9 to TRBJ2-3; D ambiguous. Germline loops: CDR1 SGDLS, CDR2 YYNGEE. Trimming removed 0 bases from V and 0 bases from J, with 5 bases in between. CDR3 size: 14 residues. The CDR3 spells CASSVEGSTDTQYF. CDR3 nucleotides: TGTGCCAGCAGCGTAGAGGGTAGCACAGATACGCAGTATTTT. The full variable domain, with the rest looked up from reference TRBV9 and TRBJ2-3, is DSGVTQTPKHLITATGQRVTLRCSPRSGDLSVYWYQQSLDQGLQFLIQYYNGEERAKGNILERFSAQQFPDLHSELNLSSLELGDSALYFCASSVEGSTDTQYFGPGTRLTVL.

This clonotype appeared a few times. This CDR3 reads CASSPLLAGGPPFSGANVLTF. As DNA, the CDR3 is TGTGCCAGCAGTCCTCTTCTAGCGGGGGGGCCTCCTTTCTCTGGGGCCAACGTCCTGACTTTC. The V gene is TRBV27, the J gene TRBJ2-6; 12 nucleotides align to TRBD2. This CDR3 region has 21 residues. The germline V gene has CDR1 MNHEY and CDR2 SMNVEV (reference sequence). J lost 0 bases, V lost 5 bases, and 14 bases had no gene match.

Only a few counts were recorded for this clonotype. V gene TRBV5-1 combines with J gene TRBJ1-2, with TRBD1 identical over 11 bases. Germline V gene sequence: CDR1 SGHRS, CDR2 YFSETQ. V was pared by 4 bases and J by 7 bases, with 9 bases of the junction left unmatched. The CDR3 sequence is 15 residues long. CDR3 nucleotide sequence: TGCGCCAGCAGCGCTCCGGACAGGGGGCGCGGTGGCTACACCTTC. This translates into CASSAPDRGRGGYTF.

The table lists this clonotype with many counts. The CDR3 loop reads CASSQGARGGEKLFF. CDR3 nucleotide sequence: TGTGCCAGCAGCCAAGGGGCTCGGGGAGGCGAAAAACTGTTTTTT. The V and J genes are TRBV14 and TRBJ1-4; D uncertain. Per the germline V gene, CDR1 is SGHDN and CDR2 is FVKESK. The CDR3 loop spans 15 amino acids. V was pared by 1 base and J by 8 bases, with 14 bases between. Complete variable domain (other parts from reference TRBV14 and TRBJ1-4): EAGVTQFPSHSVIEKGQTVTLRCDPISGHDNLYWYRRVMGKEIKFLLHFVKESKQDESGMPNNRFLAERTGGTYSTLKVQPAELEDSGVYFCASSQGARGGEKLFFGSGTQLSVL.

This clonotype was recorded a few times. This chain links TRBV4-2 with TRBJ2-5; D call uncertain. V lost 1 base and J lost 1, with 7 bases in between. Germline CDR1 reads LGHNA; CDR2 reads YNFKEQ. This CDR3 comprises 14 residues. CDR3 sequence reads: CASSQGRIQETQYF. The DNA of the CDR3 is TGTGCCAGCAGCCAAGGGCGGATCCAAGAGACCCAGTACTTC.

This clonotype appeared many times. The rearrangement uses TRBV7-2 and TRBJ2-3; D call uncertain. This CDR3 has 12 residues. Germline CDR1 is SGHTA and CDR2 is FQGNSA. V lost 8 bases and J lost 0, with 6 bases in between. The DNA of the CDR3 is TGTGCCAGCTCAACTAGCACAGATACGCAGTATTTT. Translating it yields CASSTSTDTQYF.

The chain links TRBV19 to TRBJ2-1, with 8 bases lining up with TRBD2. The CDR3 loop spans 15 amino acids. Trimming at V came to 6 bases and at J to 0 bases, leaving 4 bases not matched to a gene. Per germline, CDR1 LNHDA and CDR2 SQIVND (reference sequence). The CDR3 protein is CASSQRGGSYNEQFF. The CDR3 bases are TGTGCCAGTAGCCAACGGGGGGGCTCCTACAATGAGCAGTTCTTC.

The gene calls are TRBV4-1 and TRBJ2-7, with D perhaps matching TRBD1 or TRBD2 (6 bases each). CDR3 length equals 15 residues. Germline values: CDR1 MGHRA, CDR2 YSYEKL. Trimming took 4 bases from V and 4 from J, leaving 17 bases between them. Written as DNA, the CDR3 is TGCGCCAGCAGCCTAACGGGGGCCATCGGGTACGAGCAGTACGTC. This encodes CASSLTGAIGYEQYV.

The chain combines TRBV29-1 with TRBJ1-2; a weak D match, TRBD1 (5 bases). V was trimmed by 8 bases and J by 3 bases, leaving 22 bases between them. This CDR3 comprises 15 residues. Per the germline V gene, CDR1 is SQVTM and CDR2 is ANQGSEA. The CDR3 loop reads CSSTEGRGSHYGYTF. The DNA for the CDR3 is TGCAGCTCGACGGAGGGGAGGGGATCCCACTATGGCTACACCTTC.

This clonotype was counted many times. This chain connects TRBV6-2 or TRBV6-3 to TRBJ2-5; weak D call: TRBD1 (5 bases). V lost 5 bases, J lost 2 bases, and 15 bases lay in between. The germline gives CDR1 MNHEY, CDR2 SVGEGT. This CDR3 contains 15 residues. CDR3 residues: CASSDLRQMQETQYF. DNA for the CDR3: TGTGCCAGCAGTGACCTCAGACAGATGCAAGAGACCCAGTACTTC.

This clonotype was seen only a few times. V is TRBV4-2 and J is TRBJ1-2, with 11 positions matching TRBD1. This CDR3 has 15 amino acids. CDR1 and CDR2 (germline): LGHNA, YNFKEQ. Losses at the gene ends were 3 bases for V and 8 bases for J; bases not matched to a gene: 8. CDR3 amino acids: CASSHVFGQGAGYTF. In nucleotides, the CDR3 is TGTGCCAGCAGCCACGTGTTCGGACAGGGGGCAGGCTACACCTTC.

Concerning this clonotype: An end of the junction does not agree with germline; a read error may underlie this. J is TRBJ1-2 and V is TRBV6-6, with D possibly matching TRBD1 (5 bases). The CDR3 has 13 amino acids. Germline-derived CDR1 and CDR2 are MNHNY and SVGAGI (reference sequence). CDR3 sequence reads: CGSSPGEGYGYTF. DNA of the CDR3: TGTGGCAGCAGCCCGGGGGAGGGGTATGGCTACACCTTC.